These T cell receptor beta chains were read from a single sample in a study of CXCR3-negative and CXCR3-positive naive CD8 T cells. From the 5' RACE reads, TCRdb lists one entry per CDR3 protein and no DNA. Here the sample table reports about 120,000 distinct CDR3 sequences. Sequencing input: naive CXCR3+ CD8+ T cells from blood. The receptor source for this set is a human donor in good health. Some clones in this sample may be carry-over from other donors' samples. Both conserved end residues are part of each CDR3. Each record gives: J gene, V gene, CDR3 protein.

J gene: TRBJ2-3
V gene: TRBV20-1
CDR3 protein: CSAAMGEGLYETDTQYF

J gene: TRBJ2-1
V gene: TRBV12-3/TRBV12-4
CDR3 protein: CASSFGGAGGEQFF

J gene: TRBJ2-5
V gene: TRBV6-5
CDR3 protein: CASFGLETQYF

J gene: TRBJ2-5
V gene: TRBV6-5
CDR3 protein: CASSYNLQETQYF

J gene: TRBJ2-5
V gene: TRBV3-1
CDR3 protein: CASSPDREETQYF

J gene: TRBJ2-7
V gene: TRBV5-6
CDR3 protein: CASSLAGQTSYEQYF

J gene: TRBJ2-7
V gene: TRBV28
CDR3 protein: CASTPLKREGLRPYEQYF

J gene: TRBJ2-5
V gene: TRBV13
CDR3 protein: CASSLAGTEETQYF

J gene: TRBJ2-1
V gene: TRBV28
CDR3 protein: CASSLGLRVEQFF

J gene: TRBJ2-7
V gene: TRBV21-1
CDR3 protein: CASSKVLDPTLTYEQYF

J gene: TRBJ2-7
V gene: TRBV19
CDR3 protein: CASSFSGGVYEQYF

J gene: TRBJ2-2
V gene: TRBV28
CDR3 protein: CASSLFRTRNTGELFF

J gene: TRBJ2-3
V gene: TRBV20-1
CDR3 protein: CSARDHGGGTDTQYF

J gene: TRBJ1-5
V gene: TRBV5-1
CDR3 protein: CASSPPIQGDGNQPQHF

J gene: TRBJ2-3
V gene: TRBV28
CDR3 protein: CASSLSASTDTQYF

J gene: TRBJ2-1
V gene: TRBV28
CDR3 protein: CASSPSWARGVRHNEQFF

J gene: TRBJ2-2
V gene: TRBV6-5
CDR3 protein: CASSLTSGGAAWELFF

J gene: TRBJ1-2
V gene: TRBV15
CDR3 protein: CATSRQEFYGYTF

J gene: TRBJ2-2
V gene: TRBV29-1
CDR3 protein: CSVTPGGGELFF

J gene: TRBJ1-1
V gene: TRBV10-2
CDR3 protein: CASSEPDSKAFF

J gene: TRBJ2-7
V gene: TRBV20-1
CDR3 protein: CSARAYEDGGTYEQYF

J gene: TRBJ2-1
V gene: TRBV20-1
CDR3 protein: CSPGDTHNEQFF

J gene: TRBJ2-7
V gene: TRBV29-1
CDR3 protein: CSVEGTSGSIGVSYEQYF

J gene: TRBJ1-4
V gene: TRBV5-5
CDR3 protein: CASSVWGQGSEKLFF

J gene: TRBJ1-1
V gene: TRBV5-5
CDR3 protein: CASSFGTTTEAFF

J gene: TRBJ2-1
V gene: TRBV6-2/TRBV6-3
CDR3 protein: CATGLNGVNEQFF

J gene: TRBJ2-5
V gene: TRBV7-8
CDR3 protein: CASSLRTSGTYAQETQYF

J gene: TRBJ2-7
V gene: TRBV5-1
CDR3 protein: CASSLTSSEQYF

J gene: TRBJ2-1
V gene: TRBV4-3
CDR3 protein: CASSHESSGVANEQFF

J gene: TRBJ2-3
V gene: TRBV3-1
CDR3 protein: CASSQEFLAGSPDTQYF

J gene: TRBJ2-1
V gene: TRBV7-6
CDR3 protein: CASSLGDRSYNEQFF

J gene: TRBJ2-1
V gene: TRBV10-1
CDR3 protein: CASSDFNGSSYNEQFF

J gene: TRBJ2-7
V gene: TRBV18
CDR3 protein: CASSPRARYLYEQYF

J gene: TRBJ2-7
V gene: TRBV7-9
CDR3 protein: CASSPGLRVYSYEQYF

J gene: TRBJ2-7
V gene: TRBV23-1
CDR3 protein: CASSLHGQHYEQYF

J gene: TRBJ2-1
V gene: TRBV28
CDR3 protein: CASSFLYSGASHGNEQFF

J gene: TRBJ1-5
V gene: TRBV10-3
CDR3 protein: CAISEVGVNQPQHF

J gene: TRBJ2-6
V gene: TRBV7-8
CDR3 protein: CASSLGGGAFFSGANVLTF

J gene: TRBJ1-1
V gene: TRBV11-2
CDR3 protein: CASSLAGGEAFF

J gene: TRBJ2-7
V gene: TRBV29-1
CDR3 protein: CSVISSESGEQYF

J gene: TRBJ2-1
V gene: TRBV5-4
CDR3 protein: CAGGQGHNEQFF

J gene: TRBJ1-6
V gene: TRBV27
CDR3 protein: CASSQGYGNSPLHF

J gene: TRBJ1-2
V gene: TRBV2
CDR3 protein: CASGEMLGGNGYTF

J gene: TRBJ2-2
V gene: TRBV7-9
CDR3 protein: CASSAASGRAGELFF

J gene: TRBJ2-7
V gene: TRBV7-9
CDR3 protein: CASRGGLHSYEQYF

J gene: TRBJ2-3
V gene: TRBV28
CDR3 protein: CASSLLAVLDTQYF

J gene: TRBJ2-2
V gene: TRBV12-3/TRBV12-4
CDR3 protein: CASNSVTGELFF

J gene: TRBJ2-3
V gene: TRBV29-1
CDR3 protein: CSATKELARSTDTQYF

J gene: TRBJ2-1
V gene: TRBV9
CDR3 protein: CASSPGFGEQFF

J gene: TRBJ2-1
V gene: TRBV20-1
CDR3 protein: CSASYRGMGYNEQFF

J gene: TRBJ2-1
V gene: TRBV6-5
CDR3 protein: CASSPQRPGLAGVGNEQFF

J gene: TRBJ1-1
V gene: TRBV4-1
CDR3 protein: CASSQGPHTNTEAFF

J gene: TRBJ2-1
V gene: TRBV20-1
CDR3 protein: CSAREYLSPRGNEQFF

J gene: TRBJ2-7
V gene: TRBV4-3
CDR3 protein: CASSQDYVTPAYEQYF

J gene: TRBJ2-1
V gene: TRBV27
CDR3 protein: CASRSGGTYNEQFF

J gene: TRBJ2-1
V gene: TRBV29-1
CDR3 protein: CSVDGAGGLYNEQFF

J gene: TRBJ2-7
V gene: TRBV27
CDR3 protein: CASSLSWQMGYEQYF

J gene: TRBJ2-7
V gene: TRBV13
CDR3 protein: CASSHRGGSSYEQYF

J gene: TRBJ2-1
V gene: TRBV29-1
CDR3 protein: CSVVGLRVEQFF